The 27 T cell receptor beta chains presented below share a single source sample, sequenced in a study of circulating and synovial CD4+ cells in juvenile arthritis (dated by TCRdb to the mid-2010s). The library relied on the immunoSEQ multiplex PCR assay. TCRdb provides this immuneACCESS table in a form limited to in-frame rearrangements. Some clones are lacking; in checked studies, under half of them reflect an unresolved V gene, and why the rest are absent is not known. The sample includes about 33,000 clones, with 90% to 95% observed a single time. 0.16% of the sample rests with the top ten. Sequenced material: CD4+ T cells from blood. Receptors originate from a human donor with juvenile idiopathic arthritis.

This chain links TRBV2 with TRBJ2-3, with 8 bases fitting TRBD1. Germline V gene lookup returns CDR1 SNHLY and CDR2 FYNNEI. The CDR3 has 16 amino acids. J gave up 3 bases and V 3 bases, and 8 bases lay outside the gene matches. CDR3 coding DNA: TGTGCCAGCAGTGACCAGGACAGGGTGGGAACAGATACGCAGTATTTT. It yields the protein CASSDQDRVGTDTQYF.

V and J are TRBV4-2 and TRBJ2-5, with a possible D match to TRBD2 (6 bases). Trimming took 1 base from V and 7 from J, leaving 28 bases between them. CDR1 is LGHNA and CDR2 is YNFKEQ in the germline V gene. The CDR3 extends over 19 amino acids. The CDR3 DNA is TGTGCCAGCAGCCAAGCCCCCCAAAAAGCGGGTGGTGTGGGTGGGACCCAGTACTTC. Protein: CASSQAPQKAGGVGGTQYF.

This chain connects TRBV7-8 to TRBJ2-7, with TRBD2 matching over 10 bases. This CDR3 is 17 amino acids long. V lost 0 bases, J lost 0 bases, and 5 bases stayed unmatched. The germline V gene has CDR1 SGHVS and CDR2 FQNEAQ. CDR3 DNA sequence: TGTGCCAGCAGCTTAGCTGCTAGCGGGGGCTACTCCTACGAGCAGTACTTC. This encodes CASSLAASGGYSYEQYF. Full variable domain (missing parts from reference TRBV7-8 and TRBJ2-7): GAGVSQSPRYKVAKRGQDVALRCDPISGHVSLFWYQQALGQGPEFLTYFQNEAQLDKSGLPSDRFFAERPEGSVSTLKIQRTQQEDSAVYLCASSLAASGGYSYEQYFGPGTRLTVT.

The rearrangement joins TRBV11-2 to TRBJ2-1, with TRBD2 matching over 8 bases. This CDR3 comprises 15 residues. Germline CDR1 reads SGHAT; CDR2 reads FQNNGV. The J segment lost 6 bases and the V segment lost 4 bases, leaving 8 bases of the junction unmatched. The chain's CDR3 is CASSSNSGSFNEQFF. The CDR3, as DNA: TGTGCCAGCAGCTCTAACAGCGGGAGCTTCAATGAGCAGTTCTTC.

The genes are TRBV27 and TRBJ1-1; 9 bases agree with TRBD1. CDR1 MNHEY and CDR2 SMNVEV come from the germline V gene (reference sequence). With V trimmed by 3 bases and J by 3 bases, 5 bases remained unmatched. There are 15 residues in the CDR3. The CDR3 coding sequence is TGTGCCAGCAGTTTCGGAACAGGGGGCTACACTGAAGCTTTCTTT. Protein product: CASSFGTGGYTEAFF.

V gene TRBV5-1 combines with J gene TRBJ1-1; 9 nucleotides align to TRBD1. The CDR3 length is 17 residues. Trimming removed 3 bases from V and 4 bases from J; junction bases left unmatched: 13. CDR1 and CDR2 from the germline V gene are SGHRS and YFSETQ. CDR3 bases: TGCGCCAGCAGCTCCGTCCCGGGACAGGGTTGGGGCACTGAAGCTTTCTTT. This encodes CASSSVPGQGWGTEAFF.

CDR3 DNA: TGTGCCAGCATGAGGACTAGCGACTACGAGCAGTACTTC. It codes for CASMRTSDYEQYF. The gene calls are TRBV2 and TRBJ2-7; 9 bases match TRBD2. The junction had 4 bases not matched to a gene; V was cut back by 7 bases and J by 3 bases. Germline assignment: CDR1 SNHLY and CDR2 FYNNEI. The CDR3 consists of 13 residues.

The V call is TRBV28, the J call TRBJ2-1, with 15 bases that match TRBD2. The germline V gene encodes CDR1 MDHEN and CDR2 SYDVKM. J gave up 13 bases and V 1 base, and 5 bases lay outside the gene matches. This CDR3 contains 15 residues. CDR3 loop: CASSLSGLAGGFQFF. DNA for the CDR3: TGTGCCAGCAGTTTATCCGGACTAGCGGGAGGGTTTCAGTTCTTC.

The chain couples TRBV2 to TRBJ2-7, with a weak D call TRBD1 (5 bases). Looked up from germline, CDR1 is SNHLY and CDR2 is FYNNEI. The CDR3 runs 11 residues. The V end lost 10 bases, the J end lost 4 bases, and 11 bases lay between the germline ends. As DNA, the CDR3 is TGTGCCACCAACCAGGGTTACGAGCAGTACTTC. Its translation is CATNQGYEQYF. Full variable domain (outside the CDR3, taken from reference TRBV2 and TRBJ2-7): EPEVTQTPSHQVTQMGQEVILRCVPISNHLYFYWYRQILGQKVEFLVSFYNNEISEKSEIFDDQFSVERPDGSNFTLKIRSTKLEDSAMYFCATNQGYEQYFGPGTRLTVT.

This sequence joins TRBV2 and TRBJ1-1; 8 nucleotides line up with TRBD1. Trimming removed 4 bases from V and 1 base from J; junction bases left unmatched: 8. Germline lookup yields CDR1 SNHLY and CDR2 FYNNEI. CDR3 length: 16 residues. The CDR3 DNA is TGTGCCAGCAGTGTTCTCGGAACAGGGGGGAACACTGAAGCTTTCTTT. Translated: CASSVLGTGGNTEAFF. Using reference TRBV2 and TRBJ1-1 for the parts outside the CDR3, the full variable domain is EPEVTQTPSHQVTQMGQEVILRCVPISNHLYFYWYRQILGQKVEFLVSFYNNEISEKSEIFDDQFSVERPDGSNFTLKIRSTKLEDSAMYFCASSVLGTGGNTEAFFGQGTRLTVV.

The chain employs TRBV5-1 and TRBJ2-1; D not certain. This CDR3 spans 11 amino acids. V was clipped by 7 bases and J by 6 bases, with 8 bases between them. From germline, CDR1 is SGHRS and CDR2 YFSETQ. The CDR3 DNA is TGCGCCAGCTTTACCGGCAATGAGCAGTTCTTC. Encoded protein: CASFTGNEQFF.

The J gene is TRBJ2-1, the V gene TRBV6-1; TRBD2 aligns across 11 bases. Per the germline V gene, CDR1 is MNHNS and CDR2 is SASEGT. The V and J ends lost 2 bases and 7 bases, in that order; junction bases with no gene match: 10. The CDR3 is 17 residues long. CDR3 bases: TGTGCCAGCAGTGAATTTGGGCCGGCTAGCGGGAGGAATGAGCAGTTCTTC. It translates to CASSEFGPASGRNEQFF.

The gene calls are TRBV5-5 and TRBJ2-7; 8 bases are a match to TRBD1. The germline V gene has CDR1 SGHKS and CDR2 YYEKEE (reference sequence). The V segment lost 4 bases and the J segment 2 bases; nucleotides outside the gene matches: 5. This CDR3 has 14 amino acids. CDR3 nucleotides: TGTGCCAGCAGCGTGGACAGGGTAACCTACGAGCAGTACTTC. This translates into CASSVDRVTYEQYF.

This clone turned up a few times. J is TRBJ1-1 and V is TRBV4-3, with a tentative D call TRBD1 (5 bases). This CDR3 comprises 15 residues. Germline assignment: CDR1 LGHNA and CDR2 YSLEER. V lost 0 bases and J lost 4, with 12 bases in between. CDR3 bases: TGCGCCAGCAGCCAAGACGGCAGGGTTGGCACTGAAGCTTTCTTT. Its translation: CASSQDGRVGTEAFF.

This chain joins TRBV6-5 and TRBJ1-4, with D unresolved. From germline, CDR1 is MNHEY and CDR2 SVGAGI. V was cut by 0 bases and J by 5 bases, with 10 bases left in between. The CDR3 loop spans 15 amino acids. As DNA, the CDR3 is TGTGCCAGCAGTTACTCGGGTGGAGAGAATGAAAAACTGTTTTTT. Encoded protein: CASSYSGGENEKLFF.

This clone was seen a single time. The J gene is TRBJ1-2, the V gene TRBV7-2; D is unresolved. The germline CDR1 and CDR2 sequences are SGHTA and FQGNSA. The CDR3 length is 14 residues. The V gene lost 7 bases and the J gene lost 2 bases, with 14 bases spanning the gap. The CDR3 DNA is TGTGCCAGCACAAAAGTAGAGGGAAACTATGGCTACACCTTC. Translation: CASTKVEGNYGYTF.

The chain couples TRBV19 to TRBJ1-2; D remains unclear. CDR1 and CDR2 (germline): LNHDA, SQIVND (reference sequence). The V end was cut by 2 bases, the J end by 1 base, with 5 bases between. The CDR3 is made up of 13 amino acids. The CDR3 DNA follows: TGTGCCAGTAGTATACCCGGTAACTATGGCTACACCTTC. Encoded protein: CASSIPGNYGYTF.

The V gene is TRBV5-4, the J gene TRBJ2-2; D not certain. The CDR3 length is 15 residues. CDR1 is SGHNT, CDR2 YYREEE, per germline (reference sequence). V was cut by 0 bases and J by 6 bases, with 12 bases left in between. CDR3 residues: CASSLGLSGPGELFF. In DNA form, the CDR3 reads TGTGCCAGCAGCTTGGGTCTATCAGGCCCCGGGGAGCTGTTTTTT.

J is TRBJ2-5 and V is TRBV11-2; the D is unclear. Trimming removed 5 bases from V and 0 bases from J, with 13 bases in between. Germline lookup yields CDR1 SGHAT and CDR2 FQNNGV. This CDR3 region has 15 residues. The CDR3 reads CASSPQRVDQETQYF. The CDR3 DNA sequence: TGTGCCAGCAGCCCCCAACGGGTGGACCAAGAGACCCAGTACTTC.

This chain uses TRBV5-6 with TRBJ2-5, with D perhaps matching TRBD2 (5 bases). V was pared by 5 bases and J by 5 bases, with 16 bases between. The CDR3 sequence is 14 residues long. Germline V gene sequence: CDR1 SGHDT, CDR2 YYEEEE. The CDR3 sequence: CASSNDRRSETQYF. CDR3 sequence (DNA): TGTGCCAGCAGTAACGATAGGAGGAGCGAGACCCAGTACTTC.

CDR3 coding DNA: TGCGCCAGCAGCTTGGACCCGGTTAACTATGGCTACACCTTC. Translating gives CASSLDPVNYGYTF. The V gene is TRBV5-1, the J gene TRBJ1-2; D unclear. Trimming pared 0 bases from V and 1 base from J, leaving 7 bases between. The CDR3 consists of 14 residues. Germline loops: CDR1 SGHRS, CDR2 YFSETQ.

The chain has TRBV28 and TRBJ1-2; 9 positions agree with TRBD1. CDR1 is MDHEN, CDR2 SYDVKM, per germline. V gave up 1 base and J gave up 4 bases; unmatched junction bases: 4. The CDR3 is made up of 15 amino acids. CDR3: CASSLSQGAGYGYTF. CDR3 coding DNA: TGTGCCAGCAGTTTATCACAGGGGGCGGGCTATGGCTACACCTTC.

V usage is TRBV19 and J usage is TRBJ1-3, with D maybe TRBD1 (6 bases). In germline, CDR1 is LNHDA, CDR2 SQIVND (reference sequence). The CDR3 totals 16 residues. V was cut by 5 bases and J by 2 bases, with 16 bases left in between. CDR3 nucleotide sequence: TGTGCCAGTAGTCGACTACAGGGAGGGACTGGAAACACCATATATTTT. Its translation: CASSRLQGGTGNTIYF.

The V and J genes are TRBV5-1 and TRBJ2-7; maybe TRBD1 (5 bases). This CDR3 contains 11 residues. The V and J ends lost 5 bases and 7 bases respectively, with 10 bases between them. Germline CDR1 and CDR2: SGHRS and YFSETQ. CDR3 bases: TGCGCCAGCAGAGACAGATGGGAGCAGTACTTC. Its protein is CASRDRWEQYF. Complete variable domain (other parts from reference TRBV5-1 and TRBJ2-7): KAGVTQTPRYLIKTRGQQVTLSCSPISGHRSVSWYQQTPGQGLQFLFEYFSETQRNKGNFPGRFSGRQFSNSRSEMNVSTLELGDSALYLCASRDRWEQYFGPGTRLTVT.

In DNA form, the CDR3 reads TGCGCCAGCATCGAGAGGGGGCCTCCTAGTTTGGGGCAGTTCTTC. Encoded protein: CASIERGPPSLGQFF. The gene calls are TRBV10-1 and TRBJ2-1; TRBD1 agrees at 7 bases. This CDR3 is 15 amino acids long. Trimming at V came to 7 bases and at J to 12 bases, leaving 18 bases not matched to a gene. CDR1 WNHNN and CDR2 SYGVQD come from the germline V gene (reference sequence).

V usage is TRBV7-2 and J usage is TRBJ2-5; D remains ambiguous. The V and J ends lost 1 base and 0 bases respectively, with 9 bases between them. The CDR3 sequence is 15 residues long. Germline lookup yields CDR1 SGHTA and CDR2 FQGNSA. The CDR3 reads CASSLVWLDQETQYF. The CDR3 coding sequence is TGTGCCAGCAGCTTAGTTTGGCTAGACCAAGAGACCCAGTACTTC.

The rearrangement links TRBV18 to TRBJ2-3; 8 bases align to TRBD2. The CDR3 contains 16 residues. CDR1 and CDR2 (germline): KGHSH, LQKENI. V trimming: 3 bases; J trimming: 0 bases; junction bases outside the gene matches: 5. The CDR3 DNA reads TGTGCCAGCTCACCGTCAGTAGCGGGGAGCACAGATACGCAGTATTTT. Translation gives CASSPSVAGSTDTQYF.